Listed below are T cell receptor beta chains from one sample, sequenced in a study of OX40 agonist ivuxolimab in advanced cancers. Assay used: immunoSEQ multiplex PCR; TCRdb lists only in-frame clones, some missing. Of some 100,000 clones listed, approximately 89% are singletons. Specimen: CD4+ or CD8+ T cells sorted from blood, collected in a trial of the OX40 agonist ivuxolimab. The receptors were gathered from an adult with an advanced solid tumor such as melanoma, head and neck, liver or kidney cancer. The CDR3 runs from the conserved cysteine through the conserved F or W. A D gene is named only where the DNA matches it firmly. A row's size may be missing; if present it is once, few, many or a size class.

V gene	D gene	J gene	clone size	CDR3 protein	CDR3 DNA
TRBV7-2	NA	TRBJ2-7	few	CASSRAAYEQYF	TGTGCCAGCAGCCGGGCGGCCTACGAGCAGTACTTC
TRBV10-3	NA	TRBJ2-3	NA	CAISERERWDTQYF	TGTGCCATCAGTGAGCGGGAGCGCTGGGATACGCAGTATTTT
TRBV19	NA	TRBJ2-3	NA	CASSRRGPPDTQYF	TGTGCCAGTAGTAGGAGGGGGCCACCAGATACGCAGTATTTT
TRBV4-2	TRBD2	TRBJ2-3	NA	CASSQLLADTDTQYF	TGTGCCAGCAGCCAACTACTAGCGGACACAGATACGCAGTATTTT
TRBV6-4	NA	TRBJ1-2	NA	CASSSGPYGYGYTF	TGTGCCAGCAGTTCCGGACCCTACGGCTATGGCTACACCTTC
TRBV30	TRBD1	TRBJ2-2	NA	CAWGSPSFGQENTGELFF	TGTGCCTGGGGTTCCCCAAGCTTCGGACAGGAAAACACCGGGGAGCTGTTTTTT
TRBV7-8	NA	TRBJ2-7	NA	CASSSLRWAISYEQYF	TGTGCCAGCAGCTCCCTACGCTGGGCCATCTCATACGAGCAGTACTTC
TRBV10-3	NA	TRBJ1-2	once	CAIRKPDPVEGYTF	TGTGCCATCAGGAAACCGGACCCGGTCGAGGGCTACACCTTC
TRBV7-9	NA	TRBJ2-3	NA	CASSFVQGGTDTQYF	TGTGCCAGCAGCTTTGTTCAGGGAGGCACAGATACGCAGTATTTT
TRBV7-9	TRBD1	TRBJ2-5	NA	CASSLEGAGWETQYF	TGTGCCAGCAGCTTAGAGGGGGCTGGATGGGAGACCCAGTACTTC
TRBV5-6	NA	TRBJ2-5	NA	CASRPTAASYQETQYF	TGTGCCAGCAGGCCGACAGCCGCGTCTTACCAAGAGACCCAGTACTTC
TRBV2	TRBD2	TRBJ2-3	few	CAGTIAGGPTDTQYF	TGTGCCGGAACAATAGCGGGAGGGCCTACAGATACGCAGTATTTT
TRBV19	TRBD1	TRBJ1-5	few	CASSMTGGVWPQHF	TGTGCCAGTAGTATGACAGGGGGCGTCTGGCCCCAGCATTTT
TRBV6-6	NA	TRBJ2-7	NA	CASSPTLYYEQYF	TGTGCCAGCAGTCCGACCCTTTACTACGAGCAGTACTTC
TRBV4-2	NA	TRBJ1-4	NA	CASSQEVGRVHEKLFF	TGTGCCAGCAGCCAAGAGGTCGGCAGGGTTCATGAAAAACTGTTTTTT
TRBV7-2	NA	TRBJ2-7	NA	CASSLLGTEQYF	TGTGCCAGCAGCTTATTGGGTACCGAGCAGTACTTC
TRBV9	NA	TRBJ2-7	NA	CASSLGGDVSYEQYF	TGTGCCAGCAGCTTGGGTGGGGACGTATCCTACGAGCAGTACTTC
TRBV6-1	TRBD1	TRBJ1-1	NA	CASRDQGRGSEAFF	TGTGCCAGCAGGGACCAGGGCAGGGGGAGTGAAGCTTTCTTT
TRBV11-3	TRBD2	TRBJ2-7	NA	CASSLEGTSGRLEGYEQYF	TGTGCCAGCAGCTTAGAGGGGACTAGCGGGAGGCTAGAGGGCTACGAGCAGTACTTC
TRBV7-9	TRBD2	TRBJ2-1	NA	CASSLMGTSYNEQFF	TGTGCCAGCAGCTTAATGGGGACTAGTTATAATGAGCAGTTCTTC
TRBV7-2	NA	TRBJ2-5	NA	CASSSNGGLETQYF	TGTGCCAGCAGCTCAAACGGGGGGCTAGAGACCCAGTACTTC
TRBV14	NA	TRBJ1-1	NA	CASRIGGGPGTEAFF	TGTGCCAGCAGAATTGGGGGGGGTCCGGGTACTGAAGCTTTCTTT
TRBV19	NA	TRBJ1-2	NA	CASSTRDVYGYTF	TGTGCCAGTAGTACCCGGGACGTCTATGGCTACACCTTC
TRBV19	NA	TRBJ1-3	NA	CASSATGSSGNTIYF	TGTGCCAGTAGTGCCACAGGGAGCTCTGGAAACACCATATATTTT
TRBV29-1	NA	TRBJ1-4	NA	CSALSPGEKLFF	TGCAGCGCCCTCAGCCCGGGTGAAAAACTGTTTTTT
TRBV5-4	TRBD2	TRBJ2-1	NA	CASSYRQGTSGSLGEQFF	TGTGCCAGCAGCTACCGACAGGGTACTAGCGGGAGCTTGGGTGAGCAGTTCTTC
TRBV28	NA	TRBJ2-5	NA	CASSSPSQETQYF	TGTGCCAGCAGTTCCCCCAGCCAAGAGACCCAGTACTTC
TRBV7-2	TRBD1	TRBJ1-1	NA	CASSLVDTGARTEAFF	TGTGCCAGCAGCTTAGTCGACACAGGGGCCCGAACTGAAGCTTTCTTT
TRBV28	NA	TRBJ1-2	NA	CASSLVGTFGDQDDYGYTF	TGTGCCAGCAGTTTAGTTGGGACTTTCGGAGATCAGGATGACTATGGCTACACCTTC
TRBV5-4	NA	TRBJ2-6	once	CASSQQGSGANVLTF	TGTGCCAGCAGCCAACAGGGATCTGGGGCCAACGTCCTGACTTTC
TRBV6-5	TRBD2	TRBJ2-7	NA	CASRSGGYEQYF	TGTGCCAGCAGGTCGGGAGGGTACGAGCAGTACTTC
TRBV6-6	TRBD2	TRBJ2-5	NA	CAGRDAGVETQYF	TGTGCCGGAAGGGACGCGGGGGTAGAGACCCAGTACTTC
TRBV11-3	NA	TRBJ2-3	NA	CASSLVPGTDTQYF	TGTGCCAGCAGCTTAGTTCCCGGCACAGATACGCAGTATTTT
TRBV11-3	TRBD1	TRBJ1-2	NA	CASSSRTGGSGGYTF	TGTGCCAGCAGCTCCCGGACAGGGGGCTCGGGTGGCTACACCTTC
TRBV7-3	NA	TRBJ2-2	NA	CASSLTSGGGGGGELFF	TGTGCCAGCAGCTTAACCTCAGGCGGGGGCGGTGGCGGGGAGCTGTTTTTT
TRBV6-6	TRBD1	TRBJ2-3	once	CASSYSGQAHTQYF	TGTGCCAGCAGTTACTCGGGACAGGCCCATACGCAGTATTTT
TRBV4-3	TRBD1	TRBJ1-4	NA	CASSQQGVEEKLFF	TGCGCCAGCAGCCAACAGGGGGTGGAAGAAAAACTGTTTTTT
TRBV29-1	NA	TRBJ2-3	NA	CSVGTLRDAQYF	TGCAGCGTTGGGACGTTGAGGGATGCGCAGTATTTT
TRBV5-1	NA	TRBJ1-3	NA	CASSLTGNGNTIYF	TGCGCCAGCAGCTTGACAGGGAACGGAAACACCATATATTTT
TRBV7-9	NA	TRBJ2-1	NA	CASSPLTGGPINEQFF	TGTGCCAGCAGCCCCCTAACAGGCGGCCCCATTAATGAGCAGTTCTTC
TRBV28	NA	TRBJ1-3	NA	CASTPTEFNTIYF	TGTGCCAGCACCCCCACGGAGTTTAACACCATATATTTT
TRBV6-1	NA	TRBJ1-5	NA	CASSNHPTQPQHF	TGTGCCAGCAGTAACCATCCAACTCAGCCCCAGCATTTT